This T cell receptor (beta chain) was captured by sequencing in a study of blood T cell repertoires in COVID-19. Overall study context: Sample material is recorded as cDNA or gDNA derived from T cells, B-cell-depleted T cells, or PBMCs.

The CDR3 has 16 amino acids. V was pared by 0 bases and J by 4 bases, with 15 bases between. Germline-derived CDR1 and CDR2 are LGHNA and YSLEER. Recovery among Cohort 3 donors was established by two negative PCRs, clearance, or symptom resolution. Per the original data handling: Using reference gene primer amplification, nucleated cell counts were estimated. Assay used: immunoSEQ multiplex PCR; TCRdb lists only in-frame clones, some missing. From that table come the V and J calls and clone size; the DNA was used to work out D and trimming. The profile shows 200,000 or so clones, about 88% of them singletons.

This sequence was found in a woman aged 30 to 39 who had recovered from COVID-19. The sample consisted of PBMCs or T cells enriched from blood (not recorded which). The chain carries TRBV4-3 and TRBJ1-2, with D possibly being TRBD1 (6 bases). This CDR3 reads CASSQDFTGRFYGYTF. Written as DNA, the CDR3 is TGCGCCAGCAGCCAAGATTTTACAGGGAGATTCTATGGCTACACCTTC.